The clone carrying this TCR beta chain was seen a single time. This specimen belongs to a study of blood T cell repertoires in COVID-19. V shed 7 bases, J shed 3 bases, and the junction held 4 bases outside the gene matches. The length of the CDR3 is 15 residues. Looked up from germline, CDR1 is KGHDR and CDR2 is SFDVKD. As processed by the authors: Counts of nucleated cells, estimated from reference gene primer amplification, were obtained. Clones were read by immunoSEQ multiplex PCR, and TCRdb kept only the in-frame ones, dropping some. The DNA was the basis for D and trimming; V, J and clone size are from that table. The sample shows 90,000 to 150,000 clones, roughly nine tenths of them seen only once.

The clonotype was recovered from a man between 65 and 79 years old who had recovered from COVID-19. V gene TRBV24-1 combines with J gene TRBJ2-2; 10 nucleotides align to TRBD1. Sequencing was carried out using peripheral blood. CDR3 DNA: TGTGCCACCAGCGCCGGGACAGGGGACACCGGGGAGCTGTTTTTT. This gives the protein CATSAGTGDTGELFF.